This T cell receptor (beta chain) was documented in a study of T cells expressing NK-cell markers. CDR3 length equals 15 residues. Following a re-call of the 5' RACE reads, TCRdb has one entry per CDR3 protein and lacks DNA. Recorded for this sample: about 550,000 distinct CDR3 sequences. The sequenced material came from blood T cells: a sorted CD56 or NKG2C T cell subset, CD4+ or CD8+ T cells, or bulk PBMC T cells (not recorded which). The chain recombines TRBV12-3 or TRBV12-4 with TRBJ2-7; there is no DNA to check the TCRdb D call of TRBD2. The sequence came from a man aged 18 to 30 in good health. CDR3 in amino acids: CASSLAPSGVYEQYF.